The 22 T cell receptor beta chains below come from one sample, sequenced in a study of shared clonotypes between healthy human individuals. Profiling relied on immunoSEQ multiplex PCR, and the TCRdb table lists in-frame clones only, not all of them. The sample carries 2,500,000 or so clones, around 94% recorded once. Sequencing was carried out using naive CD4+ T cells sorted from blood. As to subset: CD45RA+ positively selected. The receptors stem from a man younger than 35 in good health.

The chain has TRBV11-2 and TRBJ2-7; maybe TRBD2 (6 bases). V was clipped by 0 bases and J by 4 bases, with 13 bases between them. The CDR3 totals 15 residues. Per the germline V gene, CDR1 is SGHAT and CDR2 is FQNNGV. The CDR3 here is CASSLDLANTYEQYF. For the CDR3, the DNA is TGTGCCAGCAGCTTAGATCTAGCGAACACTTACGAGCAGTACTTC.

The chain carries TRBV19 and TRBJ1-5; no definite D call. Germline CDR1 and CDR2: LNHDA and SQIVND (reference sequence). The CDR3 contains 16 residues. Trimming shortened V by 5 bases and J by 0 bases, and 14 bases separated the two germline ends. The CDR3 here is CASSSRKRGSNQPQHF. The DNA of the CDR3 is TGTGCCAGTAGTTCCCGCAAACGGGGTAGCAATCAGCCCCAGCATTTT. The entire variable domain, with the rest obtained from reference TRBV19 and TRBJ1-5, is as follows: DGGITQSPKYLFRKEGQNVTLSCEQNLNHDAMYWYRQDPGQGLRLIYYSQIVNDFQKGDIAEGYSVSREKKESFPLTVTSAQKNPTAFYLCASSSRKRGSNQPQHFGDGTRLSIL.

The chain joins TRBV6-5 to TRBJ1-5; the D is unclear. CDR3 length: 11 amino acids. Trimming took 5 bases from V and 9 from J, leaving 8 bases between them. The germline CDR1 and CDR2 sequences are MNHEY and SVGAGI. The CDR3 sequence is CASSEGWPQHF. The CDR3 nucleotides read TGTGCCAGCAGTGAGGGTTGGCCCCAGCATTTT.

Points on this clone: This specimen includes other DNA sequences encoding the same CDR3. This chain links TRBV6-1 with TRBJ2-1, with 13 bases identical to TRBD2. The CDR3 consists of 15 residues. J was trimmed by 5 bases and V by 5 bases; bases with no gene match: 3. Germline V gives CDR1 MNHNS, CDR2 SASEGT. The CDR3 spells CASSPGTSGDNEQFF. CDR3 nucleotide sequence: TGTGCCAGCAGTCCCGGGACTAGCGGGGACAATGAGCAGTTCTTC.

The chain is built from TRBV10-3 and TRBJ2-7; 7 bases agree with TRBD2. Per the germline V gene, CDR1 is ENHRY and CDR2 is SYGVKD. J gave up 7 bases and V 7 bases, and 13 bases lay outside the gene matches. CDR3 length: 14 residues. The CDR3 region is CAIKTTLAGGEQYF. The CDR3 bases are TGTGCCATCAAGACGACTTTAGCGGGTGGTGAGCAGTACTTC.

This clone has more than one count but fewer than ten. V and J are TRBV19 and TRBJ1-2; 8 nucleotides agree with TRBD1. Germline lookup yields CDR1 LNHDA and CDR2 SQIVND (reference sequence). This CDR3 has 14 residues. The V and J ends lost 7 bases and 8 bases, in that order; junction bases with no gene match: 12. The CDR3 protein is CASTHTDRVAGYTF. In DNA form, the CDR3 reads TGTGCCAGTACCCACACGGACAGGGTTGCCGGCTACACCTTC. Full variable domain (missing parts from reference TRBV19 and TRBJ1-2): DGGITQSPKYLFRKEGQNVTLSCEQNLNHDAMYWYRQDPGQGLRLIYYSQIVNDFQKGDIAEGYSVSREKKESFPLTVTSAQKNPTAFYLCASTHTDRVAGYTFGSGTRLTVV.

The chain joins TRBV7-9 to TRBJ2-2, with 13 bases aligning to TRBD2. CDR3 size: 18 residues. Germline assignment: CDR1 SEHNR and CDR2 FQNEAQ (reference sequence). V was clipped by 3 bases and J by 4 bases; unmatched bases: 8. This chain's CDR3 is CASSFRLAGGPSTGELFF. DNA of the CDR3: TGTGCCAGCAGCTTCCGACTAGCGGGGGGCCCCTCCACCGGGGAGCTGTTTTTT.

This clone appeared once. The sample carries other DNA sequences with the same CDR3. The chain combines TRBV6-5 with TRBJ2-7; D is possibly TRBD2 (6 bases). The CDR3 is 15 amino acids. Trimming stripped 6 bases from V and 2 bases from J, with 17 bases between. Germline loops: CDR1 MNHEY, CDR2 SVGAGI. Written as DNA, the CDR3 is TGTGCCAGCAGCTACCGCGGGACGGGCGCCTACGAGCAGTACTTC. It codes for CASSYRGTGAYEQYF.

Worth noting for this clone: One end of the junction varies from germline; a read error may be responsible. Other DNA sequences in this specimen translate into the identical CDR3. The rearrangement links TRBV5-1 to TRBJ1-3; D is uncertain. Per germline, CDR1 SGHRS and CDR2 YFSETQ. The CDR3 sequence is 13 residues long. The chain's CDR3 is CASSLGAGNTIYF. The CDR3 nucleotides are TGCGCCAGCAGTTTGGGAGCTGGAAACACCATATATTTT.

This clone came up once. V usage is TRBV25-1 and J usage is TRBJ2-5, with no clear D. V lost 7 bases, J lost 2 bases, and 23 bases lay in between. Germline CDR1 reads MGHDK; CDR2 reads SYGVNS. This CDR3 region has 17 residues. The CDR3 sequence is CASTQDRVSTLQETQYF. CDR3 DNA: TGTGCCAGCACGCAGGATCGGGTGTCTACCCTTCAAGAGACCCAGTACTTC.

The J gene is TRBJ2-1, the V gene TRBV6-1; no clear D gene. Germline V gene sequence: CDR1 MNHNS, CDR2 SASEGT. V lost 7 bases to trimming and J lost 4 bases, with 17 bases between them. The CDR3 has 15 amino acids. CDR3 in amino acids: CASKATPNPYNEQFF. CDR3 coding DNA: TGTGCCAGCAAGGCGACCCCCAACCCTTACAATGAGCAGTTCTTC.

V usage is TRBV5-1 and J usage is TRBJ2-3, with TRBD2 matching 7 bases. V dropped 4 bases and J dropped 0; count of bases not matched to a gene: 5. Germline CDR1 reads SGHRS; CDR2 reads YFSETQ. The CDR3 loop spans 15 amino acids. For the CDR3, the DNA is TGCGCCAGCAGCACCCTAGCGGTCAGCACAGATACGCAGTATTTT. The encoded protein is CASSTLAVSTDTQYF.

The V and J genes are TRBV7-2 and TRBJ2-2; no clear D gene. The V end was cut by 4 bases, the J end by 0 bases, with 12 bases between. CDR1 and CDR2 (germline): SGHTA, FQGNSA. The CDR3 consists of 16 residues. The CDR3 loop reads CASSSPARSNTGELFF. CDR3 sequence (DNA): TGTGCCAGCAGCTCACCAGCGCGCTCGAACACCGGGGAGCTGTTTTTT.

The count of this clone is one. The chain combines TRBV7-6 with TRBJ2-3; D may be TRBD2 (5 bases). The CDR3 is 14 amino acids. V lost 2 bases, J lost 1 base, and 7 bases lay in between. The germline V gene encodes CDR1 SGHVS and CDR2 FNYEAQ. CDR3 sequence reads: CASSLNGGTDTQYF. In DNA form, the CDR3 reads TGTGCCAGCAGCTTAAACGGGGGCACAGATACGCAGTATTTT.

In DNA form, the CDR3 reads TGTGCCAGCAGCTTAGGGGGAGGTCAGCCCCAGCATTTT. Protein product: CASSLGGGQPQHF. This sequence joins TRBV11-3 and TRBJ1-5; no definite D call. Germline V gives CDR1 SGHNT, CDR2 YENEEA. The CDR3 runs 13 residues. The V end was cut by 1 base, the J end by 6 bases, with 7 bases between.

The V call is TRBV29-1, the J call TRBJ2-1; 8 bases fit TRBD2. Trimming at V came to 7 bases and at J to 4 bases, leaving 6 bases not matched to a gene. CDR3 length equals 13 residues. Germline values: CDR1 SQVTM, CDR2 ANQGSEA. The CDR3 sequence is CSELADDYNEQFF. The CDR3 region has the DNA TGCAGCGAACTAGCGGATGATTACAATGAGCAGTTCTTC.

This chain links TRBV7-8 with TRBJ2-7; D is perhaps TRBD2 (6 bases). Germline CDR1 and CDR2: SGHVS and FQNEAQ. This CDR3 region has 14 residues. V dropped 5 bases and J dropped 7 bases, with 18 bases sitting between them. The CDR3 sequence is CASSLGEVLGEQYF. Written as DNA, the CDR3 is TGTGCCAGCAGCCTCGGGGAGGTTTTGGGAGAGCAGTACTTC.

The gene calls are TRBV29-1 and TRBJ1-2, with D possibly being TRBD1 (6 bases). The germline gives CDR1 SQVTM, CDR2 ANQGSEA. This CDR3 is built from 15 residues. The V end was cut by 3 bases, the J end by 3 bases, with 17 bases between. CDR3 DNA sequence: TGCAGCGTTGACAGGGGACAAGGGGGGGACTATGGCTACACCTTC. This translates into CSVDRGQGGDYGYTF.

This clone was observed a single time. The V and J genes are TRBV18 and TRBJ1-2, with 8 positions matching TRBD1. Germline V gives CDR1 KGHSH, CDR2 LQKENI. With V trimmed by 3 bases and J by 7 bases, 10 bases remained unmatched. This CDR3 comprises 15 residues. The CDR3 coding sequence is TGTGCCAGCTCACCCCAGGGGACAGGATCTTTTGGCTACACCTTC. It codes for CASSPQGTGSFGYTF.

The rearrangement links TRBV5-4 to TRBJ2-4; D possibly corresponds to TRBD2 (6 bases). CDR3 length: 15 residues. Trimming took 4 bases from V and 6 from J, leaving 17 bases between them. The germline V gene has CDR1 SGHNT and CDR2 YYREEE (reference sequence). CDR3 sequence reads: CASSERALLGNIQYF. The DNA for the CDR3 is TGTGCCAGCAGCGAGCGGGCGCTTTTGGGAAACATTCAGTACTTC.

This clone was observed a single time. The chain employs TRBV6-5 and TRBJ2-5; 10 bases agree with TRBD2. There are 15 residues in the CDR3. Germline loops: CDR1 MNHEY, CDR2 SVGAGI. Germline trimming cut 4 bases from V and 5 bases from J; bases unmatched to any gene: 7. The CDR3 here is CASSSAGLADETQYF. The CDR3, as DNA: TGTGCCAGCAGTTCGGCAGGACTAGCGGATGAGACCCAGTACTTC.

This chain links TRBV2 with TRBJ2-5; 9 nucleotides match TRBD2. The V gene end was trimmed by 8 bases and the J gene end by 2 bases; junction bases not matched to a gene: 6. The CDR3 length is 14 residues. Germline-derived CDR1 and CDR2 are SNHLY and FYNNEI. The CDR3 loop is CASETSGFQETQYF. The CDR3 DNA is TGTGCCAGCGAAACTAGCGGGTTTCAAGAGACCCAGTACTTC.